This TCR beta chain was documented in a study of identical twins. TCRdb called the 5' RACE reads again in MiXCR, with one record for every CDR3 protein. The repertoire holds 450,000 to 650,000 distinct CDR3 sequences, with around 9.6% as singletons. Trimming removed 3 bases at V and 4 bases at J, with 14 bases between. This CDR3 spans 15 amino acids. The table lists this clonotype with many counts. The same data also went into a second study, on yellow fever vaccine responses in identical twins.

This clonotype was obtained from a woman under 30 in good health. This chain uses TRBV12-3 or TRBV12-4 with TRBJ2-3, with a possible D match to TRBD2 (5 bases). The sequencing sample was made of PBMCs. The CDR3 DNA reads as TGTGCCAGCAGTTTTATGGAGTCCGGGGCAGATACGCAGTATTTT. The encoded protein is CASSFMESGADTQYF.